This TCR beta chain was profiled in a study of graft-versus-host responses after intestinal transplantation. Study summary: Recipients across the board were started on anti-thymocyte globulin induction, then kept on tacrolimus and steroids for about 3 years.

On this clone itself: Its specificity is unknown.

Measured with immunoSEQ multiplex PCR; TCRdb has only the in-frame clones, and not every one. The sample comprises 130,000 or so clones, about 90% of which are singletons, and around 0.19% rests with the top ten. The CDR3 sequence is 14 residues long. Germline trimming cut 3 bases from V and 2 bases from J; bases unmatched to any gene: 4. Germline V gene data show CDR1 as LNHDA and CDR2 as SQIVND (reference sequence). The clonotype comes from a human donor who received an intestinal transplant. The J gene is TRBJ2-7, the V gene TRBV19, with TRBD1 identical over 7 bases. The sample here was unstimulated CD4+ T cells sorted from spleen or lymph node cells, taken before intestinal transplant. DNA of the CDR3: TGTGCCAGTAGTATGACAGGGAATCCCTACGAGCAGTACTTC. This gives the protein CASSMTGNPYEQYF.